Listed here are 30 T cell receptor beta chains from one sample, sequenced in a study of monozygotic twins with inflammatory bowel disease. TCRdb re-called the 5' RACE reads and catalogs CDR3 proteins one per entry, DNA excluded. Recorded here are roughly 150,000 distinct CDR3 sequences; the top ten clones represent 0.95% to 1.5%. The sequenced sample was blood. The receptors come from a human donor with ulcerative colitis or Crohn's disease, or a healthy co-twin of an affected twin (not recorded which).

The chain carries TRBV11-1 and TRBJ2-4; the D call from TCRdb, TRBD2, cannot be confirmed without DNA. Germline loops: CDR1 SGHAT, CDR2 FQDESV (reference sequence). The CDR3 covers 18 residues. The CDR3 is CASSLPPRLAGLKNIQYF.

The V call is TRBV20-1, the J call TRBJ1-1. The CDR3 extends over 12 amino acids. The V gene's germline CDR1 is DFQATT and CDR2 SNEGSKA (reference sequence). The CDR3 is CSARGNLTEAFF.

This chain links TRBV6-4 with TRBJ1-2; TCRdb names TRBD1, which stays unverified in the absence of DNA. Germline V CDR1 and CDR2: MRHNA, SNTAGT. The CDR3 is 15 residues long. The CDR3 is CASRRGAGEPYGYTF.

The V and J genes are TRBV19 and TRBJ2-1; TCRdb's D call, TRBD1, is unchecked because there is no DNA. The CDR3 consists of 15 residues. Germline CDR1 and CDR2: LNHDA and SQIVND (reference sequence). CDR3 amino acids: CASTVDRDRYNEQFF.

This chain's CDR3 is CASSRGGAYEQYF. The chain couples TRBV7-2 to TRBJ2-7; TCRdb outputs TRBD1, but without DNA this stays unchecked. The germline V gene encodes CDR1 SGHTA and CDR2 FQGNSA. The CDR3 totals 13 residues.

The chain carries TRBV6-2 or TRBV6-3 and TRBJ1-2; TCRdb's D call, TRBD1, is unchecked because there is no DNA. The length of the CDR3 is 12 residues. CDR1 is MNHEY, CDR2 SVGEGT, per germline. CDR3 loop: CASSAGLYGYTF.

The chain has TRBV7-9 and TRBJ2-1; without DNA, the TCRdb call of TRBD2 cannot be checked. Per germline, CDR1 SEHNR and CDR2 FQNEAQ (reference sequence). This CDR3 comprises 17 residues. The CDR3 sequence: CASSLSLGLAVSNEQFF. Full variable domain (missing parts from reference TRBV7-9 and TRBJ2-1): DTGVSQNPRHKITKRGQNVTFRCDPISEHNRLYWYRQTLGQGPEFLTYFQNEAQLEKSRLLSDRFSAERPKGSFSTLEIQRTEQGDSAMYLCASSLSLGLAVSNEQFFGPGTRLTVL.

The V gene is TRBV5-4, the J gene TRBJ2-1; TCRdb designates TRBD2, a call that cannot be tested without DNA. The CDR3 covers 13 residues. The germline gives CDR1 SGHNT, CDR2 YYREEE (reference sequence). The CDR3 sequence is CASSLGGRNEQFF.

The rearrangement joins TRBV28 to TRBJ1-1. Looked up from germline, CDR1 is MDHEN and CDR2 is SYDVKM. CDR3 length equals 14 residues. CDR3 loop: CASTLLGSMTEAFF.

The chain uses TRBV2 and TRBJ2-2; the TCRdb call, TRBD1, lacks DNA for checking. Germline V gene data show CDR1 as SNHLY and CDR2 as FYNNEI. This CDR3 region has 14 residues. This CDR3 reads CASSETGFTGELFF.

The chain employs TRBV19 and TRBJ1-5; no DNA is available, so the TRBD1 call from TCRdb remains unchecked. The CDR3 contains 14 residues. CDR1 and CDR2 (germline): LNHDA, SQIVND (reference sequence). CDR3 sequence: CATDGTGGGQPQHF.

The V and J genes are TRBV28 and TRBJ2-7; TCRdb lists TRBD1, though no DNA is available to test this call. CDR3 length equals 15 residues. From germline, CDR1 is MDHEN and CDR2 SYDVKM. The CDR3 here is CASSLRGGLTIEQYF. Full variable domain (rest looked up from reference TRBV28 and TRBJ2-7): DVKVTQSSRYLVKRTGEKVFLECVQDMDHENMFWYRQDPGLGLRLIYFSYDVKMKEKGDIPEGYSVSREKKERFSLILESASTNQTSMYLCASSLRGGLTIEQYFGPGTRLTVT.

V is TRBV27 and J is TRBJ1-3. Germline V gives CDR1 MNHEY, CDR2 SMNVEV (reference sequence). The CDR3 spans 15 residues. The CDR3 loop is CASRLMPVKGNTIYF.

The J gene is TRBJ1-1, the V gene TRBV20-1. In germline, CDR1 is DFQATT, CDR2 SNEGSKA (reference sequence). This CDR3 is built from 11 residues. CDR3 protein: CSASVTEAAFF.

The chain uses TRBV4-2 and TRBJ1-6; without DNA, the TCRdb call of TRBD1 cannot be checked. Germline loops: CDR1 LGHNA, CDR2 YNFKEQ. The CDR3 is 16 residues long. CDR3 residues: CASGTPWDIKNSPLHF.

The gene calls are TRBV5-1 and TRBJ2-7; TCRdb reports TRBD1, a call that lacks DNA to check it against. From germline, CDR1 is SGHRS and CDR2 YFSETQ. The CDR3 covers 12 residues. Here the CDR3 reads CASSFQTGEQYF.

The V call is TRBV5-6, the J call TRBJ2-1. There are 13 residues in the CDR3. CDR1 and CDR2 from the germline V gene are SGHDT and YYEEEE. CDR3 loop: CASSYGQGNEQFF.

The chain couples TRBV28 to TRBJ2-1; TCRdb names TRBD2, which stays unverified in the absence of DNA. In germline, CDR1 is MDHEN, CDR2 SYDVKM. The CDR3 extends over 16 amino acids. The CDR3 here is CASGTSGILSYNEQFF.

The J gene is TRBJ2-5, the V gene TRBV28; the D gene TCRdb calls, TRBD2, cannot be checked with no DNA. Germline lookup yields CDR1 MDHEN and CDR2 SYDVKM. CDR3 length: 13 residues. This CDR3 reads CASEMAGGETQYF.

This chain links TRBV10-3 with TRBJ1-1; TCRdb outputs TRBD1, but without DNA this stays unchecked. There are 14 residues in the CDR3. Germline CDR1 and CDR2: ENHRY and SYGVKD. The CDR3 is CAMAPTGGRTEAFF.

The J gene is TRBJ1-4, the V gene TRBV20-1; with no DNA, the TCRdb D assignment of TRBD1 cannot be verified. Germline V gene sequence: CDR1 DFQATT, CDR2 SNEGSKA (reference sequence). The CDR3 is 15 residues long. This chain's CDR3 is CSARDYRGYNEKLFF.

The chain uses TRBV28 and TRBJ1-2; TCRdb returns TRBD1, unconfirmable since there is no DNA. Germline CDR1 reads MDHEN; CDR2 reads SYDVKM. The CDR3 runs to 12 residues. CDR3 protein: CASRPGSYGYTF.

V and J are TRBV3-1 and TRBJ1-4; absent DNA, TCRdb's TRBD1 call cannot be checked. Germline lookup yields CDR1 LGHDT and CDR2 YNNKEL (reference sequence). The CDR3 has 14 residues. CDR3 loop: CASSLGTVKEKLFF.

The chain couples TRBV7-9 to TRBJ2-2; TCRdb's assignment of TRBD1 cannot be checked, as there is no DNA. This CDR3 comprises 16 residues. The V gene's germline CDR1 is SEHNR and CDR2 FQNEAQ (reference sequence). CDR3 sequence reads: CASNLPGQRATGELFF.

CDR3 in amino acids: CASRGAGNNSPLHF. V usage is TRBV12-3 or TRBV12-4 and J usage is TRBJ1-6; the TCRdb D gene call, TRBD1, has no DNA to confirm it. The CDR3 runs 14 residues.

This sequence joins TRBV20-1 and TRBJ2-1. This CDR3 comprises 16 residues. Germline loops: CDR1 DFQATT, CDR2 SNEGSKA (reference sequence). The CDR3 spells CSANAVGFGSYNEQFF.

Here the CDR3 reads CASQSGELVTDTQYF. The chain employs TRBV12-3 or TRBV12-4 and TRBJ2-3; TCRdb's D call of TRBD1 is untestable without DNA. The CDR3 sequence is 15 residues long.

The rearrangement uses TRBV5-1 and TRBJ2-1; the D call from TCRdb, TRBD1, cannot be confirmed without DNA. This CDR3 region has 15 residues. From germline, CDR1 is SGHRS and CDR2 YFSETQ. CDR3 protein: CASSLLTQGSGEQFF.

The V gene is TRBV21-1, the J gene TRBJ2-1; TCRdb's D call of TRBD1 is untestable without DNA. TRBV21-1 has pseudogene status. This CDR3 region has 13 residues. This CDR3 is CASSAGRDNEQFF.

The chain couples TRBV3-1 to TRBJ2-5; TCRdb's D call, TRBD1, is unchecked because there is no DNA. This CDR3 has 14 residues. Germline CDR1 and CDR2: LGHDT and YNNKEL (reference sequence). CDR3: CASSQDRGARTQYF.